Listed here are 8 T cell receptor beta chains from one sample, sequenced in a study of human T cells and chemical hapten exposure. Time point reported: patch test 2, 6 weeks after DPC sensitization. The treatment denotes: therapeutic diphenylcyclopropenone sensitization with weekly scalp DPC. TCRdb independently ran MiXCR on the RACE reads; one entry per CDR3 protein. Of 80,000 to 95,000 distinct CDR3 sequences listed, approximately 10% are singletons. The material was whole blood, obtained in connection with sensitization to the hapten diphenylcyclopropenone (DPC). These receptors originate from a man aged 40-50 years with alopecia areata. Some clones in this sample may be carry-over from other donors' samples.

There are a few counts of this clonotype. V is TRBV29-1 and J is TRBJ2-7, with D perhaps matching TRBD1 (6 bases). The CDR3 extends over 13 amino acids. Germline V gene data show CDR1 as SQVTM and CDR2 as ANQGSEA. The ends were cut back, 1 base at V and 4 bases at J, with 11 bases in the middle. The CDR3 bases are TGCAGCGTTGAAGGGCAGGGGAAGTACGAGCAGTACTTC. Its protein is CSVEGQGKYEQYF.

A few counts support this clonotype. The chain couples TRBV6-2 or TRBV6-3 to TRBJ2-7, with TRBD2 identical over 8 bases. Trimming removed 2 bases from V and 2 bases from J; junction bases left unmatched: 2. The CDR3 length is 14 residues. Germline loops: CDR1 MNHEY, CDR2 SVGEGT. The CDR3 nucleotides read TGTGCCAGCAGTTACGCGGGACTAGCCTACGAGCAGTACTTC. Its protein is CASSYAGLAYEQYF.

This clonotype was picked up a small number of times. This rearrangement joins TRBV12-3 or TRBV12-4 to TRBJ2-7; D remains unclear. The CDR3 contains 12 residues. The V end lost 1 base, the J end lost 3 bases, and 4 bases lay between the germline ends. The CDR3 DNA is TGTGCCAGCAGTTTAGTGCACTACGAGCAGTACGTC. It translates to CASSLVHYEQYV.

With regard to this clonotype: A much more abundant neighbour one base away suggests this may be a read error. V and J are TRBV6-5 and TRBJ1-4; D remains unclear. V was cut by 5 bases and J by 7 bases, with 17 bases left in between. Germline loops: CDR1 MNHEY, CDR2 SVGAGI. The CDR3 has 15 amino acids. This CDR3 reads CASSRILTGVEKLFF. The CDR3 DNA reads as TGTGCCAGCAGTCGCATTTTGACGGGCGTTGAAAAACTGTTTTTT.

This clonotype was observed a few times. This rearrangement joins TRBV29-1 to TRBJ1-1, with 10 bases fitting TRBD1. CDR1 SQVTM and CDR2 ANQGSEA come from the germline V gene. The CDR3 covers 15 residues. CDR3 coding DNA: TGCAGAGCGAGGACAGGGGGGGATCTGAACACTGAAGCTTTCTTT. It yields the protein CRARTGGDLNTEAFF.

This clonotype has a handful of counts. CDR3 coding DNA: TGTGCCAGCGGCGCGGCTTTGGCGGAGCAGTACGTC. It yields the protein CASGAALAEQYV. The rearrangement uses TRBV6-2 or TRBV6-3 and TRBJ2-7; no firm D call. CDR1 and CDR2 (germline): MNHEY, SVGEGT. V lost 8 bases and J lost 7, with 15 bases in between. CDR3 size: 12 residues.

This clonotype was seen many times. This chain joins TRBV19 and TRBJ2-3; TRBD2 matches 10 bases. The CDR3 consists of 15 residues. CDR1 and CDR2 from the germline V gene are LNHDA and SQIVND (reference sequence). The junction had 8 bases not matched to a gene; V was cut back by 7 bases and J by 4 bases. The CDR3 DNA is TGTGCCAGTACCCGTACTAGCGGGAACGCAGATACGCAGTATTTT. Its protein is CASTRTSGNADTQYF.

This clonotype was detected only a few times. J is TRBJ2-7 and V is TRBV10-3; 9 nucleotides match TRBD1. The germline V gene has CDR1 ENHRY and CDR2 SYGVKD. V shed 5 bases and J 2 bases; nucleotides not matched to a gene: 10. This CDR3 has 16 residues. DNA of the CDR3: TGTGCCATCAGTTTCGGTTTCGGACAGGGGACCTACGAGCAGTACTTC. Its translation is CAISFGFGQGTYEQYF.